Listed here are 17 T cell receptor beta chains from one sample, sequenced in a study of blood T cell repertoires in COVID-19. Sequencing used immunoSEQ multiplex PCR; TCRdb keeps in-frame clones, though not all of them. Of 65,000 to 90,000 clones in the sample, roughly 85% were seen once. The specimen was peripheral blood. The receptors derive from a man aged 60 to 75 with active or convalescent COVID-19.

The chain combines TRBV30 with TRBJ1-2; 9 bases match TRBD1. The CDR3 loop spans 14 amino acids. Germline V gives CDR1 GTSNPN, CDR2 SVGIG (reference sequence). V shed 1 base, J shed 4 bases, and the junction held 4 bases outside the gene matches. CDR3 sequence reads: CAWSGGTGFYGYTF. The CDR3 coding sequence is TGTGCCTGGAGTGGGGGGACAGGGTTCTATGGCTACACCTTC.

V gene TRBV6-5 combines with J gene TRBJ2-7; TRBD1 matches 8 bases. Germline lookup yields CDR1 MNHEY and CDR2 SVGAGI. This CDR3 contains 14 residues. V was pared by 9 bases and J by 4 bases, with 11 bases of the junction left unmatched. The CDR3 loop reads CASDSTGEVYEQYF. CDR3 nucleotides: TGTGCCAGTGACTCGACAGGGGAGGTTTACGAGCAGTACTTC.

This clone was detected only a few times. The gene calls are TRBV19 and TRBJ1-5; tentative D call: TRBD1 (5 bases). Germline V gene lookup returns CDR1 LNHDA and CDR2 SQIVND (reference sequence). The CDR3 consists of 13 residues. Deletions cut 4 bases from V and 7 bases from J, with 11 bases between. In DNA form, the CDR3 reads TGTGCCAGTAGTACTGCCAGGGAACAGCCCCAGCATTTT. As protein: CASSTAREQPQHF.

This clone was recorded only once. The chain joins TRBV27 to TRBJ1-2; TRBD1 is a possible D gene (6 bases). V shed 5 bases and J shed 4 bases, with 14 bases lying between them. The CDR3 totals 14 residues. Germline-derived CDR1 and CDR2 are MNHEY and SMNVEV (reference sequence). The CDR3 loop is CASSEVQGAYGYTF. The DNA for the CDR3 is TGTGCCAGCAGTGAGGTACAGGGCGCCTATGGCTACACCTTC.

V and J are TRBV6-6 and TRBJ2-7; D call uncertain. Germline values: CDR1 MNHNY, CDR2 SVGAGI (reference sequence). The CDR3 is made up of 15 amino acids. The ends were cut back, 2 bases at V and 3 bases at J, with 14 bases in the middle. The CDR3 DNA reads TGTGCCAGCAGTTACCTATACCCCCGGAGCTACGAGCAGTACTTC. It translates to CASSYLYPRSYEQYF.

The CDR3 DNA reads TGTGCCAGTAGTTTCGGGACAGCAACTAATGAAAAACTGTTTTTT. It encodes CASSFGTATNEKLFF. The genes are TRBV19 and TRBJ1-4, with 7 bases matching TRBD1. Germline V gene sequence: CDR1 LNHDA, CDR2 SQIVND (reference sequence). The V segment lost 5 bases and the J segment 0 bases; nucleotides outside the gene matches: 3. This CDR3 has 15 amino acids.

The chain combines TRBV30 with TRBJ1-5; D unresolved. CDR3 length equals 13 residues. The V end was cut by 5 bases, the J end by 5 bases, with 13 bases between. In germline, CDR1 is GTSNPN, CDR2 SVGIG (reference sequence). The CDR3 bases are TGTGCCTGGGCCCGGCGGGAAGATCAGCCCCAGCATTTT. Protein: CAWARREDQPQHF. Variable domain in full (rest from reference TRBV30 and TRBJ1-5): SQTIHQWPATLVQPVGSPLSLECTVEGTSNPNLYWYRQAAGRGLQLLFYSVGIGQISSEVPQNLSASRPQDRQFILSSKKLLLSDSGFYLCAWARREDQPQHFGDGTRLSIL.

The V and J genes are TRBV4-1 and TRBJ2-3; maybe TRBD2 (5 bases). This CDR3 is built from 17 residues. V was pared by 4 bases and J by 3 bases, with 20 bases between. Germline V gives CDR1 MGHRA, CDR2 YSYEKL. CDR3 loop: CASSRTLRGQPTDTQYF. Here the CDR3 DNA reads TGCGCCAGCAGCCGAACCCTTCGGGGTCAACCGACAGATACGCAGTATTTT.

CDR3 sequence (DNA): TGTGCCACCAGGGCAGGCGGGGACGGAAACACCATATATTTT. Amino acids: CATRAGGDGNTIYF. The rearrangement links TRBV6-6 to TRBJ1-3; TRBD1 might be the D (5 bases). Germline V gene sequence: CDR1 MNHNY, CDR2 SVGAGI (reference sequence). With 10 bases removed from V and 4 bases from J, the gap between germline ends came to 17 bases. This CDR3 is 14 amino acids long.

V usage is TRBV5-4 and J usage is TRBJ2-2, with D possibly being TRBD2 (6 bases). Germline V gene data show CDR1 as SGHNT and CDR2 as YYREEE (reference sequence). This CDR3 region has 16 residues. V lost 0 bases, J lost 5 bases, and 14 bases lay in between. The DNA of the CDR3 is TGTGCCAGCAGCTTGGATAGGTGGGCGGGGACCGGGGAGCTGTTTTTT. It specifies CASSLDRWAGTGELFF.

The chain is built from TRBV11-1 and TRBJ1-1; D is uncertain. Germline CDR1 is SGHAT and CDR2 is FQDESV (reference sequence). The CDR3 length is 13 residues. V was trimmed by 3 bases and J by 2 bases, leaving 7 bases between them. As DNA, the CDR3 is TGTGCCAGCAGCTTCGGTCCAAACACTGAAGCTTTCTTT. Residues: CASSFGPNTEAFF.

The J gene is TRBJ1-2, the V gene TRBV5-1; no firm D call. Trimming left V 1 base short and J 0 bases short, with 7 bases between. Germline V gene lookup returns CDR1 SGHRS and CDR2 YFSETQ. CDR3 length: 14 amino acids. CDR3 in amino acids: CASSLNSPNYGYTF. The CDR3 DNA reads as TGCGCCAGCAGCTTGAACAGCCCTAACTATGGCTACACCTTC.

This chain connects TRBV19 to TRBJ2-7, with 8 bases fitting TRBD1. Losses at the gene ends were 5 bases for V and 9 bases for J; bases not matched to a gene: 15. The V gene's germline CDR1 is LNHDA and CDR2 SQIVND (reference sequence). The CDR3 contains 15 residues. The CDR3 loop reads CASSPSTGEFATQYF. In DNA, the CDR3 is TGTGCCAGTAGTCCCTCGACAGGGGAGTTTGCAACGCAGTACTTC.

The V gene is TRBV12-3 or TRBV12-4, the J gene TRBJ1-1; no clear D gene. V lost 3 bases and J lost 3, with 8 bases in between. CDR3 length equals 13 residues. This CDR3 reads CASSFGKDTEAFF. In DNA, the CDR3 is TGTGCCAGCAGTTTCGGGAAAGACACTGAAGCTTTCTTT.

The chain carries TRBV23-1 and TRBJ1-5; D unclear. TRBV23-1 is classed as an ORF, of uncertain function. This CDR3 has 12 amino acids. V was pared by 4 bases and J by 2 bases, with 3 bases between. CDR3 protein: CASSRGNQPQHF. Written as DNA, the CDR3 is TGCGCCAGCAGTCGAGGCAATCAGCCCCAGCATTTT.

The V gene is TRBV9, the J gene TRBJ2-3, with D possibly TRBD2 on 6 matching bases. This CDR3 spans 15 amino acids. V dropped 3 bases and J dropped 4 bases, with 15 bases sitting between them. Germline V CDR1 and CDR2: SGDLS, YYNGEE. CDR3 nucleotide sequence: TGTGCCAGCAGCGACGGGACTTATTTAGCAGATACGCAGTATTTT. The encoded protein is CASSDGTYLADTQYF.

The chain employs TRBV5-6 and TRBJ1-4; a weak D match, TRBD1 (6 bases). The CDR3 loop spans 15 amino acids. V was shortened by 3 bases and J by 6 bases, with 15 bases between the two germline ends. CDR1 and CDR2 from the germline V gene are SGHDT and YYEEEE. The CDR3 nucleotides read TGTGCCAGCAGCTCCATCAGGGGTGGGGATGAAAAACTGTTTTTT. This gives the protein CASSSIRGGDEKLFF.